Sequencing of this T cell receptor beta chain was carried out in a study of blood T cell repertoires in COVID-19. Study-level background: From T cells, B-cell-depleted T cells, or PBMCs came the material, which was cDNA or gDNA.

The assay was immunoSEQ multiplex PCR, and TCRdb's table has in-frame clones only and misses some. The repertoire consists of 75,000 to 80,000 clones, with about 87% occurring once and the leading ten covering approximately 9.1%. Germline loops: CDR1 MNHNY, CDR2 SVGAGI (reference sequence). The CDR3 is 15 residues long. V lost 5 bases and J lost 0, with 13 bases in between. The table lists this clone with a count of one. What was sequenced was peripheral blood. This chain links TRBV6-6 with TRBJ1-1; possibly TRBD1 for D (5 bases). The origin of this receptor is a human donor in a cohort sampled during active COVID-19. The CDR3 DNA reads as TGTGCCAGCAGTCCTTTCGGGGGAATGAACACTGAAGCTTTCTTT. Translation: CASSPFGGMNTEAFF.